This passage covers 28 T cell receptor beta chains from one sample sequenced in a study of shared clonotypes between healthy human individuals. Profiled with immunoSEQ multiplex PCR; TCRdb holds only in-frame clones, not every one. The sample records millions of clones, around 95% being singletons. The source material was naive CD4+ T cells sorted from blood. Subset: CD45RA+ positively selected. These receptor sequences come from a young man in good health.

This clone has just one count. The CDR3 DNA reads TGCGCCAGCAGCCAAGATACCTGGCGGAACAATGAGCAGTTCTTC. Protein: CASSQDTWRNNEQFF. V is TRBV4-1 and J is TRBJ2-1; no clear D. V lost 0 bases and J 5 bases, leaving 11 bases between the germline ends. Germline-derived CDR1 and CDR2 are MGHRA and YSYEKL. This CDR3 is built from 15 residues.

V gene TRBV7-2 combines with J gene TRBJ2-4; TRBD2 matches 9 bases. V dropped 4 bases and J dropped 0; count of bases not matched to a gene: 10. This CDR3 is 18 amino acids long. Germline-derived CDR1 and CDR2 are SGHTA and FQGNSA. The CDR3 spells CASSSSWASGVAKNIQYF. CDR3 coding DNA: TGTGCCAGCAGCTCTAGTTGGGCTAGCGGGGTAGCCAAAAACATTCAGTACTTC.

The gene calls are TRBV30 and TRBJ2-2; 12 nucleotides align to TRBD2. The length of the CDR3 is 17 residues. Losses at the gene ends were 3 bases for V and 2 bases for J; bases not matched to a gene: 7. CDR1 is GTSNPN and CDR2 is SVGIG in the germline V gene (reference sequence). The CDR3 sequence is CAWRPTSGGINTGELFF. The CDR3 nucleotides are TGTGCCTGGAGACCGACTAGCGGGGGTATCAACACCGGGGAGCTGTTTTTT.

This chain links TRBV19 with TRBJ2-7, with D perhaps given as TRBD1 or TRBD2 (5 bases each). V lost 2 bases, J lost 2 bases, and 13 bases lay in between. This CDR3 region has 15 residues. The germline CDR1 and CDR2 sequences are LNHDA and SQIVND (reference sequence). The CDR3 spells CASSISRDATYEQYF. DNA for the CDR3: TGTGCCAGTAGTATATCCCGGGACGCCACCTACGAGCAGTACTTC. Based on the CDR3 plus reference TRBV19 and TRBJ2-7, the full variable domain is DGGITQSPKYLFRKEGQNVTLSCEQNLNHDAMYWYRQDPGQGLRLIYYSQIVNDFQKGDIAEGYSVSREKKESFPLTVTSAQKNPTAFYLCASSISRDATYEQYFGPGTRLTVT.

About this clone: Additional DNA sequences in this sample encode the identical CDR3. V usage is TRBV15 and J usage is TRBJ2-7; no reliable D call. The length of the CDR3 is 12 residues. V dropped 0 bases and J dropped 6 bases, with 6 bases sitting between them. CDR1 is LNHNV and CDR2 is YYDKDF in the germline V gene (reference sequence). CDR3 in DNA: TGTGCCACCAGCAGAGATTTTAGCGAGCAGTACTTC. Its translation is CATSRDFSEQYF.

A word on this clone: A junction end diverges from the germline sequence, so it may reflect a read error. This chain connects TRBV7-7 to TRBJ2-1; 14 nucleotides match TRBD2. From germline, CDR1 is SSHAT and CDR2 FNYEAQ (reference sequence). This CDR3 has 15 residues. CDR3 protein: CASTMGLAGDNEQFF. The DNA for the CDR3 is TGTGCTAGCACCATGGGACTAGCGGGAGACAATGAGCAGTTCTTC.

As concerns this clone: The sample contains more than one DNA sequence encoding this CDR3. The chain combines TRBV9 with TRBJ1-6, with a weak D call TRBD1 (5 bases). The CDR3 covers 16 residues. Trimming pared 0 bases from V and 0 bases from J, leaving 7 bases between. Germline lookup yields CDR1 SGDLS and CDR2 YYNGEE. In DNA form, the CDR3 reads TGTGCCAGCAGCGTAGCCGACAGCTCCTATAATTCACCCCTCCACTTT. Encoded protein: CASSVADSSYNSPLHF.

A note on this clone: This sample also contains other DNA sequences that code for the same CDR3. The chain joins TRBV2 to TRBJ2-3; TRBD2 matches at 11 bases. CDR1 and CDR2 from the germline V gene are SNHLY and FYNNEI. This CDR3 comprises 15 residues. With 5 bases clipped from V and 4 bases from J, the junction kept 5 bases outside the gene matches. The CDR3 nucleotides read TGTGCCAGCAGTTCTCTAGCGGGGGGCCCAGATACGCAGTATTTT. This gives the protein CASSSLAGGPDTQYF.

The chain has TRBV27 and TRBJ2-7, with D possibly TRBD1 on 6 matching bases. In germline, CDR1 is MNHEY, CDR2 SMNVEV (reference sequence). Trimming took off 4 bases at V and 3 bases at J, with 16 bases between the two ends. This CDR3 spans 15 amino acids. CDR3 nucleotide sequence: TGTGCCAGCAGTTCCCCCGGCAGGGGCTTCTACGAGCAGTACTTC. Protein: CASSSPGRGFYEQYF.

On this clone: Other DNA sequences in this specimen translate into the identical CDR3. The rearrangement uses TRBV5-1 and TRBJ1-4; D ambiguous. CDR3 length: 14 amino acids. CDR1 and CDR2 (germline): SGHRS, YFSETQ. V gave up 0 bases and J gave up 0 bases, with 3 bases separating them. The CDR3 DNA reads as TGCGCCAGCAGCTTGGGTCCAACTAATGAAAAACTGTTTTTT. Encoded protein: CASSLGPTNEKLFF.

The CDR3, as DNA: TGTGCCAGCAGTGTCTCCGGGACTAGCGGGACCAGGTTGAATGAGCAGTTCTTC. As protein: CASSVSGTSGTRLNEQFF. The rearrangement joins TRBV6-1 to TRBJ2-1; 13 bases match TRBD2. Unmatched junction bases numbered 13, after V lost 4 bases and J lost 7 bases. In germline, CDR1 is MNHNS, CDR2 SASEGT. CDR3 length: 18 residues.

This clone was recorded only once. This rearrangement joins TRBV4-1 to TRBJ2-1; 9 bases fit TRBD2. Germline CDR1 reads MGHRA; CDR2 reads YSYEKL. Losses at the gene ends were 1 base for V and 10 bases for J; bases not matched to a gene: 11. The CDR3 is 16 amino acids. Here the CDR3 DNA reads TGCGCCAGCAGCCAAGGGAATAGCGGGGGCCTTATGGAGCAGTTCTTC. Translating it yields CASSQGNSGGLMEQFF.

This clone occurred once. V gene TRBV28 combines with J gene TRBJ2-3; 10 bases fit TRBD2. Germline-derived CDR1 and CDR2 are MDHEN and SYDVKM. V lost 8 bases to trimming and J lost 2 bases; unmatched junction nucleotides: 7. The CDR3 runs to 15 residues. The CDR3 is CASFQSGRVTDTQYF. The DNA for the CDR3 is TGTGCCAGCTTTCAGAGCGGGAGGGTCACAGATACGCAGTATTTT. The full variable domain, rest sourced from reference TRBV28 and TRBJ2-3, is DVKVTQSSRYLVKRTGEKVFLECVQDMDHENMFWYRQDPGLGLRLIYFSYDVKMKEKGDIPEGYSVSREKKERFSLILESASTNQTSMYLCASFQSGRVTDTQYFGPGTRLTVL.

This rearrangement joins TRBV5-1 to TRBJ2-2, with 7 bases matching TRBD1. Germline CDR1 reads SGHRS; CDR2 reads YFSETQ. V shed 0 bases, J shed 7 bases, and the junction held 6 bases outside the gene matches. The length of the CDR3 is 15 residues. The CDR3 bases are TGCGCCAGCAGCTTGGGAGACAGGGAAAGCGGGGAGCTGTTTTTT. It codes for CASSLGDRESGELFF. The full variable domain, its missing parts supplied by reference TRBV5-1 and TRBJ2-2, is KAGVTQTPRYLIKTRGQQVTLSCSPISGHRSVSWYQQTPGQGLQFLFEYFSETQRNKGNFPGRFSGRQFSNSRSEMNVSTLELGDSALYLCASSLGDRESGELFFGEGSRLTVL.

The chain employs TRBV7-2 and TRBJ2-5; 13 bases fit TRBD2. Per the germline V gene, CDR1 is SGHTA and CDR2 is FQGNSA. J was trimmed by 5 bases and V by 5 bases; bases with no gene match: 11. CDR3 length: 17 residues. Here the CDR3 DNA reads TGTGCCAGCAGCGCCTCACTAGCGGGGGGGCCTTTTGAGACCCAGTACTTC. Protein: CASSASLAGGPFETQYF.

The rearrangement links TRBV29-1 to TRBJ2-1, with a possible D match to TRBD2 (7 bases). Trimming removed 7 bases at V and 10 bases at J, with 17 bases between. The CDR3 loop spans 12 amino acids. In germline, CDR1 is SQVTM, CDR2 ANQGSEA. The CDR3 here is CSARGGAREQFF. The CDR3 bases are TGCAGCGCCCGAGGGGGGGCGCGGGAGCAGTTCTTC.

V and J are TRBV5-1 and TRBJ2-1; D is unclear. Germline lookup yields CDR1 SGHRS and CDR2 YFSETQ. Trimming pared 6 bases from V and 6 bases from J, leaving 19 bases between. CDR3 length: 15 residues. The CDR3 is CASTSQQPTTNEQFF. The CDR3 DNA sequence: TGCGCCAGCACCTCCCAGCAGCCCACGACCAATGAGCAGTTCTTC.

This rearrangement joins TRBV10-3 to TRBJ1-6, with TRBD1 as a possible D gene (6 bases). The V and J ends lost 10 bases and 5 bases respectively, with 12 bases between them. This CDR3 spans 13 amino acids. Germline V gene lookup returns CDR1 ENHRY and CDR2 SYGVKD. As DNA, the CDR3 is TGTGCCACGGGGACACTAAATAATTCACCCCTCCACTTT. Translating gives CATGTLNNSPLHF.

The J gene is TRBJ1-3, the V gene TRBV6-5; 8 positions agree with TRBD1. CDR3 length: 15 residues. The germline V gene encodes CDR1 MNHEY and CDR2 SVGAGI. V shed 5 bases, J shed 2 bases, and the junction held 5 bases outside the gene matches. CDR3 in amino acids: CASSPQGATGNTIYF. As DNA, the CDR3 is TGTGCCAGCAGTCCTCAGGGGGCCACTGGAAACACCATATATTTT.

The chain joins TRBV5-5 to TRBJ2-7, with TRBD1 identical over 8 bases. This CDR3 contains 14 residues. Germline V gene lookup returns CDR1 SGHKS and CDR2 YYEKEE (reference sequence). J lost 5 bases, V lost 4 bases, and 8 bases had no gene match. The DNA of the CDR3 is TGTGCCAGCAGCCGACAGGGGAATTCCCACGAGCAGTACTTC. Protein sequence: CASSRQGNSHEQYF.

The chain is built from TRBV7-8 and TRBJ1-4, with D possibly being TRBD1 (5 bases). In germline, CDR1 is SGHVS, CDR2 FQNEAQ. CDR3 length: 16 residues. The germline V and J ends were trimmed by 2 bases and 6 bases, with 16 bases remaining between them. The CDR3 loop is CASSLWGLGDYEKLFF. CDR3 DNA sequence: TGTGCCAGCAGCTTATGGGGACTGGGGGATTATGAAAAACTGTTTTTT.

The chain couples TRBV5-1 to TRBJ2-7; 7 bases are a match to TRBD1. Germline V gene data show CDR1 as SGHRS and CDR2 as YFSETQ. V gave up 3 bases and J gave up 1 base; unmatched junction bases: 4. The CDR3 sequence is 14 residues long. CDR3 in amino acids: CASSWDSRSYEQYF. CDR3 in DNA: TGCGCCAGCAGCTGGGACAGCCGTTCCTACGAGCAGTACTTC.

V gene TRBV29-1 combines with J gene TRBJ2-7; possible D gene TRBD1, 6 bases. V lost 3 bases and J 5 bases, leaving 8 bases between the germline ends. Germline CDR1 and CDR2: SQVTM and ANQGSEA. This CDR3 has 11 amino acids. The CDR3 region is CSVDYRDEQYF. The CDR3, as DNA: TGCAGCGTTGATTACAGGGACGAGCAGTACTTC.

V is TRBV10-3 and J is TRBJ2-7; TRBD1 agrees at 8 bases. Germline CDR1 and CDR2: ENHRY and SYGVKD. The V segment lost 10 bases and the J segment 4 bases; nucleotides outside the gene matches: 9. This CDR3 region has 13 residues. CDR3 coding DNA: TGTGCCACCCGCGCAGGGGGCTTATACGAGCAGTACTTC. It codes for CATRAGGLYEQYF.

The chain combines TRBV4-3 with TRBJ2-4; weak D call: TRBD1 (6 bases). The CDR3 loop spans 16 amino acids. Deletions cut 1 base from V and 9 bases from J, with 19 bases between. CDR1 and CDR2 (germline): LGHNA, YSLEER. CDR3 in DNA: TGCGCCAGCAGCCAAGGATTTGAGGGGGTCTTAGCCATTCAGTACTTC. This gives the protein CASSQGFEGVLAIQYF.

This chain links TRBV30 with TRBJ1-6; D is ambiguous. Trimming stripped 0 bases from V and 11 bases from J, with 17 bases between. The CDR3 is 15 residues long. Germline V gene sequence: CDR1 GTSNPN, CDR2 SVGIG (reference sequence). As DNA, the CDR3 is TGTGCCTGGAGTGTACGGGCGGGGTTGCGGCCACCCCTCCACTTT. It specifies CAWSVRAGLRPPLHF.

The chain employs TRBV30 and TRBJ1-6; a possible D gene is TRBD1 (6 bases). Trimming left V 3 bases short and J 5 bases short, with 14 bases between. Germline V gives CDR1 GTSNPN, CDR2 SVGIG (reference sequence). The CDR3 has 15 residues. CDR3 coding DNA: TGTGCCTGGAGCCCGGGGGGGCTGAATAATTCACCCCTCCACTTT. Its protein product is CAWSPGGLNNSPLHF.

This clone was counted once. V usage is TRBV9 and J usage is TRBJ2-5; the D gene is possibly TRBD2 (6 bases). Germline assignment: CDR1 SGDLS and CDR2 YYNGEE. Trimming took off 0 bases at V and 1 base at J, with 13 bases between the two ends. The length of the CDR3 is 16 residues. The CDR3 DNA sequence: TGTGCCAGCAGCGTAGCGCCGCTAGCGCTCCAAGAGACCCAGTACTTC. Translating gives CASSVAPLALQETQYF. The whole variable domain, remainder taken from reference TRBV9 and TRBJ2-5, is DSGVTQTPKHLITATGQRVTLRCSPRSGDLSVYWYQQSLDQGLQFLIQYYNGEERAKGNILERFSAQQFPDLHSELNLSSLELGDSALYFCASSVAPLALQETQYFGPGTRLLVL.